This TCR beta chain was recovered during a study of blood T cell repertoires in COVID-19. The CDR3 is 18 amino acids. Germline V gene lookup returns CDR1 SEHNR and CDR2 FQNEAQ (reference sequence). J gave up 2 bases and V 5 bases, and 12 bases lay outside the gene matches. Original methodology: How many nucleated cells were present was estimated from reference gene primer amplification. The protocol was immunoSEQ multiplex PCR, while the TCRdb copy is restricted to in-frame clones and leaves out a portion. The V and J calls and clone size are taken from that table; D and trimming were inferred from the DNA. Of roughly 410,000 clones in the sample, 80% to 90% were seen once.

Sequencing was done on a sample of peripheral blood. The sequence came from a woman aged 60-70 years with COVID-19, enrolled during active disease. J is TRBJ2-6 and V is TRBV7-9; 7 bases align to TRBD2. CDR3 DNA sequence: TGTGCCAGCAGCCCGTCCCCGACTAGCTCACCTGGGGCCAACGTCCTGACTTTC. Translation: CASSPSPTSSPGANVLTF.